A selection of T cell receptor beta chains follows, all from one sample in a study of circulating and synovial CD4+ cells in juvenile arthritis. Generated by immunoSEQ multiplex PCR, the TCRdb table keeps only in-frame clones and is missing some. The sample has 4,000 or so clones, 83% seen once. What was sequenced was CD4+ T cells from synovial fluid. These receptors all stem from a human donor with juvenile idiopathic arthritis. CDR3s include the opening cysteine and the closing phenylalanine or tryptophan. The order of the fields is clone size, V gene, J gene, D gene, CDR3 DNA, CDR3 protein. The D gene is left open where the match is weak. Size values are once, few and many counts, or a class for expanded clones, and some rows have none.

size: NA; V: TRBV27; J: TRBJ1-6; D: NA; DNA: TGTGCCAGCAGTTTGTATGCAACACAAAGAGCATCAGGATCACCCCTCCACTTT; CDR3: CASSLYATQRASGSPLHF
size: NA; V: TRBV10-3; J: TRBJ2-1; D: TRBD2; DNA: TGTGCCACCGGGACTAGCGGGAGCGGCGAGCAGTTCTTC; CDR3: CATGTSGSGEQFF
size: few; V: TRBV5-1; J: TRBJ1-2; D: TRBD1; DNA: TGCGCCAGCAGCGCCGACCGGGACAGGGGTTCGATTGGCTACACCTTC; CDR3: CASSADRDRGSIGYTF
size: once; V: TRBV2; J: TRBJ2-1; D: NA; DNA: TGTGCCAGCAACCAGGGGCTCTACAATGAGCAGTTCTTC; CDR3: CASNQGLYNEQFF
size: NA; V: TRBV9; J: TRBJ2-3; D: NA; DNA: TGTGCCAGCAGCGTAGCGGGCACAGATACGCAGTATTTT; CDR3: CASSVAGTDTQYF
size: NA; V: TRBV2; J: TRBJ2-5; D: NA; DNA: TGTGCCAGCAGTGACGGGCCGCAGGGGACCCAGTACTTC; CDR3: CASSDGPQGTQYF
size: NA; V: TRBV6-6; J: TRBJ2-1; D: NA; DNA: TGTGCCAGCAGTCCCGTTCAGGGTACTGAGCAGTTCTTC; CDR3: CASSPVQGTEQFF
size: NA; V: TRBV4-1; J: TRBJ2-3; D: TRBD2; DNA: TGCGCCAGCAGCCAAGACATAGCGGGGGGGCGGGCTACGCAGTATTTT; CDR3: CASSQDIAGGRATQYF
size: NA; V: TRBV18; J: TRBJ2-3; D: NA; DNA: TGTGCCAGCGCACTTAAGGGGGACGGCACAGATACGCAGTATTTT; CDR3: CASALKGDGTDTQYF
size: NA; V: TRBV11-2; J: TRBJ1-4; D: TRBD1; DNA: TGTGCCAGCAGCTTGGTACAGGGGGCAAGGGAAAAACTGTTTTTT; CDR3: CASSLVQGAREKLFF
size: NA; V: TRBV10-3; J: TRBJ2-1; D: TRBD2; DNA: TGTGCCATAACGATTAGCGGGGTGTTCAATGAGCAGTTCTTC; CDR3: CAITISGVFNEQFF
size: NA; V: TRBV28; J: TRBJ1-1; D: NA; DNA: TGTGCCGGGTACCCAACAGGGAAGAACACTGAAGCTTTCTTT; CDR3: CAGYPTGKNTEAFF
size: NA; V: TRBV7-9; J: TRBJ1-6; D: NA; DNA: TGTGCCAGCAGCTTATGGTCCTATAATTCTCCCCTCCACTTT; CDR3: CASSLWSYNSPLHF
size: few; V: TRBV9; J: TRBJ2-1; D: TRBD1; DNA: TGTGCCAGCAGTCTCCGGGACAGGGGCGGTTATGAGCAGTTCTTC; CDR3: CASSLRDRGGYEQFF
size: NA; V: TRBV11-2; J: TRBJ2-1; D: TRBD2; DNA: TGTGCCAGCAGCCACCCCAGACTAGCGGGAGCTGATGAGCAGTTCTTC; CDR3: CASSHPRLAGADEQFF
size: NA; V: TRBV18; J: TRBJ2-5; D: NA; DNA: TGTGCCAGCTCACCACCTAAGCGATACCAAGAGACCCAGTACTTC; CDR3: CASSPPKRYQETQYF
size: few; V: TRBV6-5; J: TRBJ2-7; D: NA; DNA: TGTGCCAGCAGCCAGGGGGGCGAGCAGTACTTC; CDR3: CASSQGGEQYF